The entry below gives a single T cell receptor beta chain sequence along with its context. The data were obtained in a study of blood T cell repertoires in COVID-19. On the study more broadly: The United States, Italy and Spain supplied acute and convalescent COVID-19 samples. In each case, the material was cDNA or gDNA derived from T cells, B-cell-depleted T cells, or PBMCs.

The CDR3 has 15 residues. V was cut by 3 bases and J by 8 bases, with 16 bases left in between. The germline V gene encodes CDR1 MDHEN and CDR2 SYDVKM. The authors' processing: For nucleated cells, counts were estimated from reference gene primer amplification. Profiled with immunoSEQ multiplex PCR; TCRdb holds only in-frame clones, not every one. The V and J calls and clone size are taken from that table; D and trimming were inferred from the DNA. The sample has approximately 17,000 clones; 88% are singletons. Sample: PBMCs or T cells enriched from blood (not recorded which). This rearrangement joins TRBV28 to TRBJ1-4; TRBD1 might be the D (5 bases). This TCR was sampled from a woman aged 25-40 years who had recovered from COVID-19. The CDR3 here is CASSFGGGITEKLFF. The CDR3 DNA is TGTGCCAGCAGTTTCGGGGGTGGGATCACCGAAAAACTGTTTTTT.